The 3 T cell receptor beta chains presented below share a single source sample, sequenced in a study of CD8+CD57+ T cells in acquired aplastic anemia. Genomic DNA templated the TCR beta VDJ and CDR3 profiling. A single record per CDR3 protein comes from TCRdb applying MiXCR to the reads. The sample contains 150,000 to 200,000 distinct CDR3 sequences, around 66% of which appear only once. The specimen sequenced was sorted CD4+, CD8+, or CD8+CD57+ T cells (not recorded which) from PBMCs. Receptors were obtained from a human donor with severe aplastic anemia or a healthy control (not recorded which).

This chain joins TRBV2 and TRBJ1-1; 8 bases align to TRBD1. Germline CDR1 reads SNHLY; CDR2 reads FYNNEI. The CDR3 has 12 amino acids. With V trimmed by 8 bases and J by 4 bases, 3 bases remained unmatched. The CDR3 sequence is CASYTGGTEAFF. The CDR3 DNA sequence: TGTGCCAGCTACACAGGGGGCACTGAAGCTTTCTTT.

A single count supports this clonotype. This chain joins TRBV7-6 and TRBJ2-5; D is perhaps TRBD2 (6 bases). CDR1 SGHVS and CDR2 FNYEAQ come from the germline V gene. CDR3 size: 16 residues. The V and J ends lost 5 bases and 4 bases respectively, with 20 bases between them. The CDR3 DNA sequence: TGTGCCAGCAGCCCCCCCGGGTTTGCGGGACGAGAGACCCAGTACTTC. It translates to CASSPPGFAGRETQYF.

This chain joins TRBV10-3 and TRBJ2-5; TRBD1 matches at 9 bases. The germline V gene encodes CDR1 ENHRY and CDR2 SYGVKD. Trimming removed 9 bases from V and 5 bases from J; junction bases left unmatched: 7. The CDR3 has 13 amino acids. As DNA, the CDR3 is TGTGCCATGCGGGGGACAGGGAGGGAGACCCAGTACTTC. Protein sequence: CAMRGTGRETQYF.